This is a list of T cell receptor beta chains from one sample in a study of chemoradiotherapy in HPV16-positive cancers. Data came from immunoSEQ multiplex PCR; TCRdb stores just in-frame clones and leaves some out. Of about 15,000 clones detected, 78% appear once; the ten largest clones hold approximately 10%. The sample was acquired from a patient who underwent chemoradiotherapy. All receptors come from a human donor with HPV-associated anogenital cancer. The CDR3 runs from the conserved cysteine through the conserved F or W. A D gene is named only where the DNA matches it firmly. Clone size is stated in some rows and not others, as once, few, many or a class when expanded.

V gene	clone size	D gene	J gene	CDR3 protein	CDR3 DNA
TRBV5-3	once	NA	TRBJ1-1	CARSLAPVNTEAFF	TGTGCCAGAAGCTTGGCGCCGGTGAACACTGAAGCTTTCTTT
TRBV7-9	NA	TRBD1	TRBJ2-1	CASSGTQGASYNEQFF	TGTGCCAGCAGCGGGACACAGGGGGCCTCCTACAATGAGCAGTTCTTC
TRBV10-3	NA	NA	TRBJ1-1	CAISAPGTEAFF	TGTGCCATCAGTGCCCCAGGGACTGAAGCTTTCTTT
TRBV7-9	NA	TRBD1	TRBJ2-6	CASSRQGYSSSGANVLTF	TGTGCCAGCAGCAGACAGGGATATTCCTCATCTGGGGCCAACGTCCTGACTTTC
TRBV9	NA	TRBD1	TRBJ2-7	CASSVGLRQGAGEQYF	TGTGCCAGCAGCGTGGGGTTGAGACAGGGGGCAGGCGAGCAGTACTTC
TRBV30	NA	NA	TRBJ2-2	CAWSVSAGELFF	TGTGCCTGGAGTGTATCAGCCGGGGAGCTGTTTTTT
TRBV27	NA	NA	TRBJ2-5	CASSPFVYGGETQYF	TGTGCCAGCAGTCCCTTCGTTTATGGTGGAGAGACCCAGTACTTC
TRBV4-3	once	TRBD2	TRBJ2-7	CASSQGAGAPYEQYF	TGCGCCAGCAGCCAAGGAGCGGGGGCTCCCTACGAGCAGTACTTC
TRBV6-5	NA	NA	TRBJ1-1	CATQLGREAFF	TGTGCCACCCAATTAGGACGAGAAGCTTTCTTT
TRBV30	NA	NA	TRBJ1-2	CAWSALARTAGYYGYTF	TGTGCCTGGAGCGCCCTCGCTCGGACCGCAGGCTACTATGGCTACACCTTC
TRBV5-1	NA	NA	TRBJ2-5	CASSLAGWETQYF	TGCGCCAGCAGCTTGGCAGGGTGGGAGACCCAGTACTTC
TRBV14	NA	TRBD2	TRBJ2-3	CASSLGLAEWTDTQYF	TGTGCCAGCAGCCTAGGACTAGCGGAATGGACAGATACGCAGTATTTT
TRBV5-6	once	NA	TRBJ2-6	CASSLEWGRFASGANVLTF	TGTGCCAGCAGCTTGGAGTGGGGTAGGTTCGCCTCTGGGGCCAACGTCCTGACTTTC
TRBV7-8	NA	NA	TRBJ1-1	CASSKQGNTEAFF	TGTGCCAGCAGCAAACAGGGGAACACTGAAGCTTTCTTT
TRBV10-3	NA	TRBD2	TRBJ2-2	CAIREGTINTGELFF	TGTGCCATCAGAGAAGGGACTATTAACACCGGGGAGCTGTTTTTT
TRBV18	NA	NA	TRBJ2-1	CASSLISGTTSSGVDEQFF	TGTGCCAGCTCACTCATATCCGGGACCACTTCCTCCGGGGTGGATGAGCAGTTCTTC
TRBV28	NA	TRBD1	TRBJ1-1	CASSLLRGQGGAFF	TGTGCCAGCAGTTTATTACGGGGGCAGGGGGGAGCTTTCTTT
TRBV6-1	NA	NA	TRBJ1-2	CASSEALRSHGYTF	TGTGCCAGCAGTGAAGCGCTTCGATCGCATGGCTACACCTTC